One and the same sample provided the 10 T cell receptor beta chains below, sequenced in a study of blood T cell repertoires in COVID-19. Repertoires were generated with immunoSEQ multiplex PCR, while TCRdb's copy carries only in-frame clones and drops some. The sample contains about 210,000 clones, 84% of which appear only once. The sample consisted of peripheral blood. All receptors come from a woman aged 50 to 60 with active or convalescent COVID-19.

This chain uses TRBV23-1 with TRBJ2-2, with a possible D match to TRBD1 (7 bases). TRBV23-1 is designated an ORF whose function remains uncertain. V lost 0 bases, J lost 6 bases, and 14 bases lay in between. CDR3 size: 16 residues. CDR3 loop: CASSQSGQGEAGELFF. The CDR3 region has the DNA TGCGCCAGCAGTCAATCAGGCCAGGGGGAGGCCGGGGAGCTGTTTTTT.

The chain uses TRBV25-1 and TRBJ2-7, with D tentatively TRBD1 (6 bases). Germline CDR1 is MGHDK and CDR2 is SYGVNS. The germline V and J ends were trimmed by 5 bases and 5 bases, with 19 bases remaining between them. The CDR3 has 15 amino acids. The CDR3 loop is CASSRGQGRTDEQYF. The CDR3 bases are TGTGCCAGCAGTCGGGGCCAGGGGCGTACTGACGAGCAGTACTTC.

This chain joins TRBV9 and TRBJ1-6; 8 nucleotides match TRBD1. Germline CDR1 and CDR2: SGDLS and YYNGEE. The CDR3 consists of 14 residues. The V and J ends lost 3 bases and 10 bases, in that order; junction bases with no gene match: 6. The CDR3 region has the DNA TGTGCCAGCAGCGGACGGGACAGGATCTCACCCCTCCACTTT. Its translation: CASSGRDRISPLHF.

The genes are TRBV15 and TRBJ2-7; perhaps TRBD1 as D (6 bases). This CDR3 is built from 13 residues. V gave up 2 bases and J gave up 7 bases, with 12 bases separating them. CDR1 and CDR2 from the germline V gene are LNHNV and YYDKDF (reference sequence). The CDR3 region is CATSRSGVWEQYV. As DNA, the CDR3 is TGTGCCACCAGCAGATCAGGGGTTTGGGAGCAGTACGTC.

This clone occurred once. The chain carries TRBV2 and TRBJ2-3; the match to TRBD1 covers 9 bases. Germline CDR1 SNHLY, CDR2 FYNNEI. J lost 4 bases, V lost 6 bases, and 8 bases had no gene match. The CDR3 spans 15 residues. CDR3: CASSRDRAPPDTQYF. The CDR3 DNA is TGTGCCAGCAGCAGGGACAGGGCCCCGCCAGATACGCAGTATTTT. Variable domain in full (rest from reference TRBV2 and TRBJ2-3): EPEVTQTPSHQVTQMGQEVILRCVPISNHLYFYWYRQILGQKVEFLVSFYNNEISEKSEIFDDQFSVERPDGSNFTLKIRSTKLEDSAMYFCASSRDRAPPDTQYFGPGTRLTVL.

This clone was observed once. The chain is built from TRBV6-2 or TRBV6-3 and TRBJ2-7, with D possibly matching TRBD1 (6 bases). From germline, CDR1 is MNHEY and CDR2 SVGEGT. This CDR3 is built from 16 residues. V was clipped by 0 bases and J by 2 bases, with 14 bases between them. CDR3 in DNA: TGTGCCAGCAGTTACTCCATATCGACAGGAACCTACGAGCAGTACTTC. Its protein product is CASSYSISTGTYEQYF.

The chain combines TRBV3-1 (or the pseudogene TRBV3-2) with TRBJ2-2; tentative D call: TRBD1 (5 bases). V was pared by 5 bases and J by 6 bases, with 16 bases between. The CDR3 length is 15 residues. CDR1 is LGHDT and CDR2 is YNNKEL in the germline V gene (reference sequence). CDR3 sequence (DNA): TGTGCCAGCAGCTATGCTATCCAGGGTCCCGGGGAGCTGTTTTTT. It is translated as CASSYAIQGPGELFF.

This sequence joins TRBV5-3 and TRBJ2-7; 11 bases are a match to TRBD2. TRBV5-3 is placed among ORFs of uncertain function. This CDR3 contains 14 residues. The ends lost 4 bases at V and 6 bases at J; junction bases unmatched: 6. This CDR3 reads CARSLLAGACEQYF. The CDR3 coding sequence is TGTGCCAGAAGCCTACTAGCGGGAGCTTGCGAGCAGTACTTC.

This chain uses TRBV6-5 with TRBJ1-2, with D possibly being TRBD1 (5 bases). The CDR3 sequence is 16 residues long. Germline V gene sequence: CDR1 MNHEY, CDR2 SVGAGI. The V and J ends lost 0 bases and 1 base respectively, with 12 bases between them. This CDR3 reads CASSYSGGVRNYGYTF. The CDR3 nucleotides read TGTGCCAGCAGTTACTCGGGGGGGGTTCGTAACTATGGCTACACCTTC.

The CDR3 loop reads CASSKRGQEGGYTF. CDR3 nucleotide sequence: TGTGCCAGCAGCAAAAGGGGGCAGGAAGGTGGCTACACCTTC. V gene TRBV21-1 combines with J gene TRBJ1-2; the DNA was not used to check the table's D call, TRBD1. TRBV21-1 has pseudogene status. The CDR3 loop spans 14 amino acids.